Listed below are T cell receptor beta chains from one sample, sequenced in a study of T-cell reconstitution after alpha-beta-depleted transplantation in children. Using its own MiXCR run on the PCR reads, TCRdb lists one record per CDR3 protein. The sample yields hundreds of thousands of distinct CDR3 sequences, approximately 12% seen once. The starting material was PBMCs, mostly from graft donor cells, obtained 360 days after TCRalphabeta/CD19-depleted stem cell transplant. The origin of the receptors is a male patient younger than 18 who had a stem cell transplant for acute myeloid leukemia, so the T cells may come from the graft donor. Both conserved end residues are part of each CDR3. D genes are given only for firm matches. Size is stated for part of the rows, as once, few or many counts, or as a class when the clone is expanded.

j_call | v_call | clone_size | d_call | cdr3_aa | cdr3_nt
TRBJ2-3 | TRBV7-3 | many | TRBD1 | CASSSGGHTQYF | TGTGCCAGCAGCTCAGGGGGCCATACGCAGTATTTT
TRBJ2-7 | TRBV6-5 | many | TRBD1 | CASGTAYEQYF | TGTGCTTCCGGGACAGCCTACGAGCAGTACTTC
TRBJ2-1 | TRBV20-1 | many | - | CSASPLSGLYNEQFF | TGCAGTGCTAGTCCTTTGAGCGGACTTTACAATGAGCAGTTCTTC
TRBJ1-3 | TRBV6-1 | few | - | CASTKRRSSGNTIYF | TGTGCCAGCACCAAGCGGCGGTCCTCTGGAAACACCATATATTTT
TRBJ2-1 | TRBV5-1 | many | - | CASSLLERPYNEQFF | TGCGCCAGCAGCCTTCTTGAGCGGCCGTACAATGAGCAGTTCTTC
TRBJ2-2 | TRBV29-1 | few | - | CSVLVGRWELFF | TGCAGCGTCCTAGTTGGGCGGTGGGAGCTGTTTTTT
TRBJ2-1 | TRBV4-2 | many | TRBD1 | CASSQDKGTGHYNEQFF | TGTGCCAGCAGCCAAGATAAAGGGACAGGGCACTACAATGAGCAGTTCTTC
TRBJ2-1 | TRBV4-2 | few | - | CASSQESNEQFF | TGTGCCAGCAGCCAAGAATCGAATGAGCAGTTCTTC
TRBJ2-2 | TRBV6-4 | few | - | CASSDLGNGELFF | TGTGCCAGCAGTGACTTGGGAAACGGGGAGCTGTTTTTT
TRBJ1-5 | TRBV28 | - | - | CASSPRTGLSPSIF | -
TRBJ2-1 | TRBV19 | - | TRBD2 | CATRRAIAGFDEQFF | TGTGCCACGAGAAGGGCCATAGCGGGATTCGATGAGCAGTTCTTC
TRBJ2-1 | TRBV29-1 | few | TRBD2 | CSVSLAGGPHNEQFF | TGCAGCGTTTCACTAGCGGGAGGGCCCCACAATGAGCAGTTCTTC
TRBJ2-1 | TRBV27 | - | TRBD2 | CASSLSGSWTYNEQFF | TGTGCCAGCAGCCTTAGCGGGAGTTGGACCTACAATGAGCAGTTCTTC
TRBJ2-3 | TRBV7-9 | few | - | CASSLHIGSTDTQYF | TGTGCCAGCAGCCTTCATATCGGGAGCACAGATACGCAGTATTTT
TRBJ2-1 | TRBV20-1 | - | TRBD1 | CSARRRGHYYNEQFF | TGCAGTGCTCGTCGCAGGGGGCATTACTACAATGAGCAGTTCTTC
TRBJ2-7 | TRBV7-2 | many | TRBD1 | CASSPGTGRYEQYF | TGTGCCAGCAGCCCCGGGACAGGAAGGTACGAGCAGTACTTC
TRBJ2-7 | TRBV14 | - | - | CASSVGAISYEQYF | TGTGCCAGCAGCGTCGGGGCGATCTCCTACGAGCAGTACTTC
TRBJ2-1 | TRBV7-2 | - | TRBD2 | CASSLSLAGVYNEQFF | TGTGCCAGCAGCTTAAGCCTAGCGGGAGTCTACAATGAGCAGTTCTTC
TRBJ2-1 | TRBV4-2 | many | TRBD1 | CASSREYRGLPNEQFF | TGTGCCAGCAGCCGAGAATACAGGGGGCTTCCCAATGAGCAGTTCTTC
TRBJ2-6 | TRBV14 | many | TRBD2 | CASSQDGLAGIPSGANVLTF | TGTGCCAGCAGCCAAGATGGGCTAGCGGGAATACCATCTGGGGCCAACGTCCTGACTTTC
TRBJ2-7 | TRBV6-5 | many | - | CASSYSAGFPRSSYEQYF | TGTGCCAGCAGTTACTCGGCAGGCTTTCCGAGGAGCTCCTACGAGCAGTACTTC
TRBJ2-1 | TRBV9 | many | - | CASSVDSRASSYNEQFF | TGTGCCAGCAGCGTAGATTCTAGGGCTAGCTCCTACAATGAGCAGTTCTTC
TRBJ2-1 | TRBV29-1 | many | - | CSVERQGGYNEQFF | TGCAGCGTTGAACGGCAGGGGGGATACAATGAGCAGTTCTTC
TRBJ2-3 | TRBV7-3 | few | TRBD2 | CASSRTSGNTDTQYF | TGTGCCAGCAGCCGGACTAGCGGGAACACAGATACGCAGTATTTT
TRBJ2-4 | TRBV7-2 | - | TRBD1 | CASSLLWDSLVF | TGTGCCAGCAGCTTATTATGGGACAGCTTGGTTTTC
TRBJ2-7 | TRBV20-1 | - | TRBD2 | CSAQTSGGDFEQYF | TGCAGTGCCCAGACTAGCGGGGGGGACTTCGAGCAGTACTTC
TRBJ2-7 | TRBV20-1 | - | - | CSAPVVYEQYF | TGCAGTGCCCCAGTGGTTTACGAGCAGTACTTC
TRBJ2-7 | TRBV20-1 | many | - | CSARVLSYEQYF | TGCAGTGCTAGAGTCCTGAGCTACGAGCAGTACTTC
TRBJ2-1 | TRBV12-3/TRBV12-4 | many | TRBD2 | CASSSGGPSLNEQFF | TGTGCCAGCAGTTCGGGAGGGCCGAGTTTGAATGAGCAGTTCTTC
TRBJ2-3 | TRBV7-2 | many | - | CASSLFTDTQYF | TGTGCCAGCAGTCTTTTTACCGATACGCAGTATTTT
TRBJ1-4 | TRBV5-1 | - | TRBD1 | CASSVRDSPNEKLFF | TGCGCCAGCAGCGTCCGGGACAGCCCTAATGAAAAACTGTTTTTT
TRBJ2-3 | TRBV29-1 | few | TRBD2 | CSVLVPSGGGKDTQYF | TGCAGCGTCTTGGTCCCTAGCGGGGGGGGAAAAGATACGCAGTATTTT
TRBJ2-7 | TRBV28 | - | - | CASTAYGLSSYEQYF | TGTGCCAGCACCGCGTACGGCCTGAGCTCCTACGAGCAGTACTTC
TRBJ2-3 | TRBV7-7 | few | - | CASSPYSLTGKDTQYF | TGTGCTAGCAGCCCCTATTCTCTGACTGGGAAAGATACGCAGTATTTT
TRBJ2-2 | TRBV7-2 | few | - | CASSPVHGPGELFF | TGTGCCAGCAGCCCCGTTCACGGGCCCGGGGAGCTGTTTTTT
TRBJ2-1 | TRBV12-3/TRBV12-4 | - | - | CASRPLGQMVRNEQFF | TGTGCCAGCAGACCCTTGGGGCAGATGGTAAGGAATGAGCAGTTCTTC
TRBJ2-1 | TRBV29-1 | - | TRBD1 | CSGLQDRVYDNEQFF | TGCAGCGGACTTCAGGACAGGGTCTATGACAATGAGCAGTTCTTC
TRBJ1-5 | TRBV7-6 | - | - | CASSAAGSNQPQHF | TGTGCCAGCAGCGCCGCGGGGAGCAATCAGCCCCAGCATTTT
TRBJ1-1 | TRBV6-5 | few | - | CASSYSTTVRGSTEAFF | TGTGCCAGCAGTTACTCGACGACAGTAAGGGGGTCCACTGAAGCTTTCTTT
TRBJ1-5 | TRBV4-2 | - | - | CASSQVTENQPQHF | TGTGCCAGCAGCCAAGTGACGGAAAATCAGCCCCAGCATTTT
TRBJ2-1 | TRBV9 | - | TRBD2 | CASSPGGTGEQFF | TGTGCCAGCAGCCCCGGGGGGACTGGTGAGCAGTTCTTC
TRBJ2-7 | TRBV20-1 | - | TRBD2 | CSARDRETSGSYEQYF | TGCAGTGCTAGAGATCGGGAGACTAGCGGGAGCTACGAGCAGTACTTC
TRBJ2-5 | TRBV29-1 | - | TRBD2 | CSVELAGETQYF | TGCAGCGTTGAGCTAGCGGGAGAGACCCAGTACTTC
TRBJ2-7 | TRBV5-1 | few | TRBD2 | CASSLVAGGGYEQYF | TGCGCCAGCAGCTTGGTGGCGGGAGGGGGGTACGAGCAGTACTTC
TRBJ1-2 | TRBV27 | few | - | CASKRVGGGYTF | TGTGCCAGCAAGAGAGTAGGGGGTGGCTACACCTTC
TRBJ2-7 | TRBV12-3/TRBV12-4 | - | - | CATSGAGYEQYF | TGTGCCACCTCCGGGGCCGGGTACGAGCAGTACTTC
TRBJ2-4 | TRBV7-2 | many | TRBD2 | CASSFLGLAGVQNIQYF | TGTGCCAGCAGCTTTTTGGGACTAGCGGGGGTACAAAACATTCAGTACTTC
TRBJ2-7 | TRBV4-3 | few | TRBD1 | CASSQPSGQGAGEQYF | TGCGCCAGCAGCCAGCCCTCAGGACAGGGGGCGGGGGAGCAGTACTTC
TRBJ2-3 | TRBV7-6 | few | - | CASSPTRGDTQYF | TGTGCCAGCAGCCCAACTAGAGGAGATACGCAGTATTTT
TRBJ1-1 | TRBV28 | - | - | CASSPPAPEAFF | TGTGCCAGCAGCCCCCCGGCCCCTGAAGCTTTCTTT